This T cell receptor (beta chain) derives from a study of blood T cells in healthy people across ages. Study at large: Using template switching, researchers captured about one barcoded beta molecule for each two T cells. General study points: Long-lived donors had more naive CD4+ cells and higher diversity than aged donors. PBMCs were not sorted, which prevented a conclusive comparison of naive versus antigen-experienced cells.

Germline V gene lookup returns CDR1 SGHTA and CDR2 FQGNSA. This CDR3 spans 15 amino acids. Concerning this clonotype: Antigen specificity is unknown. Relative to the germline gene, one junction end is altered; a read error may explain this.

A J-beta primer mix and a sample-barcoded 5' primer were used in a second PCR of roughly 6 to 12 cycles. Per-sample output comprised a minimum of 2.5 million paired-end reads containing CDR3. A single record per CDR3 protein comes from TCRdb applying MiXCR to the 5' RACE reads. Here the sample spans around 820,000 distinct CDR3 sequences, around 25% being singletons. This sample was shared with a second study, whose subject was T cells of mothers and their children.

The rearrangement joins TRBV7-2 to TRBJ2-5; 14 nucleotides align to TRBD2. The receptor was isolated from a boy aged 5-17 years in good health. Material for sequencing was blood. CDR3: CASRLRLAGGETQHF. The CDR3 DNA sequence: TGTGCCAGCAGGCTAAGACTAGCGGGAGGGGAGACCCAGCACTTC.